The present entry profiles one T cell receptor beta chain with its context. Its antigen is still unknown. Time point reported: after dendritic cell vaccination, including at tumor progression/relapse. Isocitrate dehydrogenase mutation was absent in all glioblastoma patients. Primers: 60 V beta forward and 13 J beta reverse. Clones were sequenced by immunoSEQ multiplex PCR, and TCRdb holds only the in-frame ones, with some missing. The profile covers approximately 85,000 clones, with about 85% appearing a single time and around 8% taken by the ten largest. The CDR3 contains 14 residues. Germline CDR1 and CDR2: SGHRS and YFSETQ. V gave up 4 bases and J gave up 0 bases, with 9 bases separating them. This sample was taken from a study of glioma-infiltrating T cells after dendritic cell vaccination. At the level of the study: The vaccine used monocyte-derived dendritic cells pulsed overnight with autologous tumor lysate.

Broader study findings: Patients with more pretreatment TILs had longer time to progression and survival.

The sequenced sample was blood, obtained after dendritic cell vaccination. This chain links TRBV5-1 with TRBJ2-3; D gene ambiguous. This sequence was found in a human donor with glioblastoma. The CDR3 reads CASSRRESTDTQYF. The DNA for the CDR3 is TGCGCCAGCAGCCGGAGAGAAAGCACAGATACGCAGTATTTT.